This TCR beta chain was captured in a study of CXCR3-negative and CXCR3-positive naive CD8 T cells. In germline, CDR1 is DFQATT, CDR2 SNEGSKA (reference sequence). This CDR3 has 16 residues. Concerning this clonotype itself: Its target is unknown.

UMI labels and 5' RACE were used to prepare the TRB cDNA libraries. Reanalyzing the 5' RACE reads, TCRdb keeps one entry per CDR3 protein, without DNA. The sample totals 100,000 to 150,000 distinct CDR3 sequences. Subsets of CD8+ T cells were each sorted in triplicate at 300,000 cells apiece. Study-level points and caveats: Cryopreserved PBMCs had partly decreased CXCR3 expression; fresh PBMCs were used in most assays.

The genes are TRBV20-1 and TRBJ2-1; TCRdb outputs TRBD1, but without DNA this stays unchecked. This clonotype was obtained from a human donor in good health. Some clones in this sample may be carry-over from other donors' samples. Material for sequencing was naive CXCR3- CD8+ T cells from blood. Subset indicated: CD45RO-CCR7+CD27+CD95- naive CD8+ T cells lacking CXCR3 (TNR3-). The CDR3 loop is CSARVHPGVGYNEQFF.